This T cell receptor beta chain was retrieved from a study of long-term antiretroviral therapy in people with HIV. The authors ran the immunoSEQ assay, v3.0, at survey level. Sequencing was directed toward about 40,000-50,000 T-cell genomes in each sample. Repertoires were generated with immunoSEQ multiplex PCR, while TCRdb's copy carries only in-frame clones and drops some. The sample records about 39,000 clones, 86% being singletons. The CDR3 has 16 amino acids. CDR1 SNHLY and CDR2 FYNNEI come from the germline V gene. V was pared by 0 bases and J by 5 bases, with 9 bases of the junction left unmatched.

The source of this sequence is a woman aged 45-60 years with HIV. This material consisted of unsorted PBMCs, taken 1.2 years after starting antiretroviral therapy. The J gene is TRBJ2-7, the V gene TRBV2; 8 bases match TRBD1. The CDR3 loop reads CASSEAGGQVNNEQYF. The CDR3, as DNA: TGTGCCAGCAGTGAAGCGGGGGGACAGGTTAACAACGAGCAGTACTTC.